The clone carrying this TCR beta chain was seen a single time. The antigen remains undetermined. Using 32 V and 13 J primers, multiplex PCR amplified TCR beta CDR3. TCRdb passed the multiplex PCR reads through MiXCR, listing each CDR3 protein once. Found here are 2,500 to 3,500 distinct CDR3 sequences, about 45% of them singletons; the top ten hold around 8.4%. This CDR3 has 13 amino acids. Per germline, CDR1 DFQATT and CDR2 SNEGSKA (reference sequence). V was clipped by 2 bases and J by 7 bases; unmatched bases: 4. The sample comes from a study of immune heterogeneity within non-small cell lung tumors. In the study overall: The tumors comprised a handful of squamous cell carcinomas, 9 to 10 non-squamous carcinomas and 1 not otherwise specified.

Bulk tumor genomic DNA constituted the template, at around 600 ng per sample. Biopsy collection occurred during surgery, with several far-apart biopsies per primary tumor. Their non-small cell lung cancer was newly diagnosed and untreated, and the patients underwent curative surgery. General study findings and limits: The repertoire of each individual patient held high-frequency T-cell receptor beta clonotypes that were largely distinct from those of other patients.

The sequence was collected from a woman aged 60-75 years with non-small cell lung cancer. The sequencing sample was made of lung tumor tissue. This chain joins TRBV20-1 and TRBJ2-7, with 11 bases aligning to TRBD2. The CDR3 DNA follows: TGCAGTGCTAGAAAGGGACTAGCGGTGGAGCAGTACTTC. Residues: CSARKGLAVEQYF.